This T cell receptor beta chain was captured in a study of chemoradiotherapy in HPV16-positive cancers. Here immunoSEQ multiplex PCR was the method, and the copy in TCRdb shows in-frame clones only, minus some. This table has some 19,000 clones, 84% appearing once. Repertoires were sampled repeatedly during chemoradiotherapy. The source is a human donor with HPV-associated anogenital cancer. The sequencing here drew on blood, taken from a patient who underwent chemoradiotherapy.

CDR3 sequence: CASSFSGVRFNYGYTF. CDR3 nucleotide sequence: TGTGCCAGCAGTTTTTCGGGGGTTAGGTTTAACTATGGCTACACCTTC. This sequence joins TRBV27 and TRBJ1-2, with D perhaps matching TRBD1 (5 bases). Trimming removed 3 bases at V and 1 base at J, with 15 bases between. The length of the CDR3 is 16 residues. Germline CDR1 reads MNHEY; CDR2 reads SMNVEV (reference sequence).